This entry lists 27 T cell receptor beta chains sequenced from one sample in a study of early T cells in non-severe SARS-CoV-2 infection. Via MiXCR, TCRdb re-called the 5' RACE reads, giving one row per CDR3 protein. The data show 85,000 to 100,000 distinct CDR3 sequences, around 10% seen once. Sequencing used whole blood. The receptors shown here come from an adult who was a healthcare worker with PCR-confirmed SARS-CoV-2 infection or an uninfected control (not recorded which).

This clonotype came up many times. The genes are TRBV7-9 and TRBJ1-1; D possibly corresponds to TRBD1 (5 bases). The CDR3 length is 14 residues. V gave up 1 base and J gave up 5 bases, with 11 bases separating them. Germline V gene data show CDR1 as SEHNR and CDR2 as FQNEAQ (reference sequence). As DNA, the CDR3 is TGTGCCAGCAGCTTAGGCAGGGATGGGACTGAAGCTTTCTTT. It yields the protein CASSLGRDGTEAFF. Variable domain in full (rest from reference TRBV7-9 and TRBJ1-1): DTGVSQNPRHKITKRGQNVTFRCDPISEHNRLYWYRQTLGQGPEFLTYFQNEAQLEKSRLLSDRFSAERPKGSFSTLEIQRTEQGDSAMYLCASSLGRDGTEAFFGQGTRLTVV.

This clonotype showed up many times. The rearrangement links TRBV28 to TRBJ2-5; D is ambiguous. CDR3 length: 15 residues. CDR1 MDHEN and CDR2 SYDVKM come from the germline V gene. V was pared by 4 bases and J by 0 bases, with 12 bases between. The CDR3 reads CASSSPGPYQETQYF. The CDR3 nucleotides read TGTGCCAGCAGTTCCCCGGGTCCGTACCAAGAGACCCAGTACTTC.

The rearrangement joins TRBV19 to TRBJ2-3; 9 positions match TRBD1. This CDR3 is 13 amino acids long. V shed 7 bases and J 4 bases; nucleotides not matched to a gene: 3. From germline, CDR1 is LNHDA and CDR2 SQIVND (reference sequence). The DNA for the CDR3 is TGTGCCAGTAAGGACAGGGGAGCAGATACGCAGTATTTT. Protein sequence: CASKDRGADTQYF. Full variable domain (missing parts from reference TRBV19 and TRBJ2-3): DGGITQSPKYLFRKEGQNVTLSCEQNLNHDAMYWYRQDPGQGLRLIYYSQIVNDFQKGDIAEGYSVSREKKESFPLTVTSAQKNPTAFYLCASKDRGADTQYFGPGTRLTVL.

Many counts were recorded for this clonotype. CDR3 amino acids: CASSFVFIREKLFF. CDR3 nucleotides: TGTGCCAGCAGCTTCGTCTTTATCCGGGAAAAACTGTTTTTT. The chain links TRBV5-8 to TRBJ1-4; D is unclear. The CDR3 consists of 14 residues. Trimming cost V 2 bases and J 8 bases, with 13 bases left between them. CDR1 and CDR2 (germline): SGHTS, YDEGEE.

This clonotype was detected a few times. The gene calls are TRBV5-1 and TRBJ1-2; D might be TRBD1 (6 bases). The CDR3 loop spans 16 amino acids. V shed 4 bases and J shed 2 bases, with 18 bases lying between them. The germline CDR1 and CDR2 sequences are SGHRS and YFSETQ. CDR3 nucleotides: TGCGCCAGCAGCATACCACAGGGATGGAACAACTATGGCTACACCTTC. Residues: CASSIPQGWNNYGYTF.

This clonotype was seen at least ten times. The chain employs TRBV5-1 and TRBJ2-1, with D uncertain. This CDR3 comprises 13 residues. Germline lookup yields CDR1 SGHRS and CDR2 YFSETQ. V lost 4 bases and J lost 2, with 7 bases in between. The CDR3 bases are TGCGCCAGCAGCATTTTCACCTACAATGAGCAGTTCTTC. It specifies CASSIFTYNEQFF.

The chain is built from TRBV20-1 and TRBJ2-1; 7 nucleotides agree with TRBD2. The CDR3 contains 16 residues. Germline values: CDR1 DFQATT, CDR2 SNEGSKA (reference sequence). The V segment lost 6 bases and the J segment 1 base; nucleotides outside the gene matches: 12. CDR3 sequence reads: CSATSAGVESYNEQFF. Written as DNA, the CDR3 is TGCAGTGCCACCTCGGCGGGAGTGGAATCCTACAATGAGCAGTTCTTC.

This clonotype was seen more than once but under ten times. This chain links TRBV6-5 with TRBJ1-1; D not resolved. The CDR3 has 14 amino acids. V was shortened by 0 bases and J by 9 bases, with 14 bases between the two germline ends. Looked up from germline, CDR1 is MNHEY and CDR2 is SVGAGI. The DNA for the CDR3 is TGTGCCAGCAGTTACTCGAGGCAGATTACTAAAGCTTTCTTT. The encoded protein is CASSYSRQITKAFF.

This clonotype was recorded a few times. The chain has TRBV30 and TRBJ2-7, with no clear D. The germline V and J ends were trimmed by 3 bases and 7 bases, with 10 bases remaining between them. This CDR3 has 11 amino acids. Germline lookup yields CDR1 GTSNPN and CDR2 SVGIG (reference sequence). This chain's CDR3 is CAWSTNREQYF. CDR3 sequence (DNA): TGTGCCTGGAGCACCAATCGGGAGCAGTACTTC.

This clonotype showed up just a few times. This sequence joins TRBV12-3 or TRBV12-4 and TRBJ2-7, with 9 bases fitting TRBD1. Unmatched junction bases numbered 4, after V lost 6 bases and J lost 4 bases. The CDR3 contains 13 residues. This CDR3 reads CASRDRGGYEQYF. CDR3 nucleotide sequence: TGTGCCAGCAGAGACAGGGGGGGGTACGAGCAGTACTTC.

Note on this clonotype: A read error may be the cause here, since a much bigger clone is one base away. The V gene is TRBV12-3 or TRBV12-4, the J gene TRBJ2-3; 10 nucleotides align to TRBD2. The CDR3 covers 17 residues. V lost 3 bases to trimming and J lost 1 base; unmatched junction nucleotides: 7. The chain's CDR3 is CASSFRTSGTGTDTQYF. The CDR3 DNA sequence: TGTGCCAGCAGTTTTAGGACTAGCGGCACGGGCACAGATACGCAGTATTTT.

DNA for the CDR3: TGTGCCAGCAGCCAAGGAGTCGCAGGCGGCTACACCTTC. Translating it yields CASSQGVAGGYTF. J is TRBJ1-2 and V is TRBV3-1; no clear D gene. Per germline, CDR1 LGHDT and CDR2 YNNKEL (reference sequence). This CDR3 has 13 residues. V lost 1 base to trimming and J lost 8 bases, with 11 bases between them.

V usage is TRBV25-1 and J usage is TRBJ2-1, with no clear D. Trimming stripped 7 bases from V and 2 bases from J, with 12 bases between. The CDR3 is 14 residues long. From germline, CDR1 is MGHDK and CDR2 SYGVNS. The CDR3 reads CASKKVGTYNEQFF. As DNA, the CDR3 is TGTGCCAGCAAGAAGGTGGGGACCTACAATGAGCAGTTCTTC.

There are a few counts of this clonotype. This rearrangement joins TRBV7-8 to TRBJ1-5; no firm D call. V was trimmed by 0 bases and J by 0 bases, leaving 3 bases between them. Germline lookup yields CDR1 SGHVS and CDR2 FQNEAQ. The CDR3 consists of 14 residues. This CDR3 is CASSLASSNQPQHF. The CDR3, as DNA: TGTGCCAGCAGCTTAGCCAGTAGCAATCAGCCCCAGCATTTT.

The rearrangement joins TRBV29-1 to TRBJ1-1; weak D call: TRBD1 (5 bases). This CDR3 is 12 amino acids long. V lost 3 bases, J lost 4 bases, and 9 bases lay in between. In germline, CDR1 is SQVTM, CDR2 ANQGSEA. The CDR3 coding sequence is TGCAGCGTTGACTGGGACGGCACTGAAGCTTTCTTT. It yields the protein CSVDWDGTEAFF.

This clonotype was recorded at least ten times. The V call is TRBV5-1, the J call TRBJ2-3; 10 positions match TRBD2. Per germline, CDR1 SGHRS and CDR2 YFSETQ. V shed 4 bases and J 2 bases; nucleotides not matched to a gene: 4. This CDR3 comprises 15 residues. The CDR3 DNA sequence: TGCGCCAGCAGCGCCACTAGCGGGAACACAGATACGCAGTATTTT. It codes for CASSATSGNTDTQYF.

This clonotype was detected only a few times. The J gene is TRBJ2-4, the V gene TRBV29-1; D remains unclear. Trimming took 7 bases from V and 1 from J, leaving 11 bases between them. CDR1 is SQVTM and CDR2 is ANQGSEA in the germline V gene. This CDR3 contains 13 residues. The CDR3 reads CSAISLAKNIQYF. CDR3 coding DNA: TGCAGCGCCATAAGCTTGGCCAAAAACATTCAGTACTTC. Filled out from reference TRBV29-1 and TRBJ2-4, the complete variable domain reads SAVISQKPSRDICQRGTSLTIQCQVDSQVTMMFWYRQQPGQSLTLIATANQGSEATYESGFVIDKFPISRPNLTFSTLTVSNMSPEDSSIYLCSAISLAKNIQYFGAGTRLSVL.

The chain employs TRBV2 and TRBJ2-5; 10 nucleotides match TRBD2. Germline lookup yields CDR1 SNHLY and CDR2 FYNNEI. This CDR3 region has 15 residues. J gave up 2 bases and V 3 bases, and 3 bases lay outside the gene matches. The CDR3 is CASSESSGGQETQYF. The CDR3 nucleotides read TGTGCCAGCAGTGAGTCTAGCGGGGGACAAGAGACCCAGTACTTC.

This clonotype has just a few counts. V and J are TRBV3-1 and TRBJ2-5; D not certain. The CDR3 length is 12 residues. Trimming removed 1 base at V and 6 bases at J, with 6 bases between. The germline CDR1 and CDR2 sequences are LGHDT and YNNKEL (reference sequence). As DNA, the CDR3 is TGTGCCAGCAGCCAAGTTGAGAAGACCCAGTACTTC. Translation: CASSQVEKTQYF.

This sequence joins TRBV20-1 and TRBJ2-2; TRBD2 matches 13 bases. The CDR3 loop spans 20 amino acids. The V and J ends lost 2 bases and 3 bases, in that order; junction bases with no gene match: 15. CDR1 DFQATT and CDR2 SNEGSKA come from the germline V gene (reference sequence). This chain's CDR3 is CSARPGLAGESGGDTGELFF. The CDR3 region has the DNA TGCAGTGCTAGACCAGGACTAGCGGGAGAGTCGGGGGGAGACACCGGGGAGCTGTTTTTT.

The chain joins TRBV11-2 to TRBJ2-1; 7 bases match TRBD1. The CDR3 has 15 residues. V lost 0 bases to trimming and J lost 2 bases; unmatched junction nucleotides: 1. Germline V gene sequence: CDR1 SGHAT, CDR2 FQNNGV. The CDR3 nucleotides are TGTGCCAGCAGCTTAGAACAGGGGCCCTACAATGAGCAGTTCTTC. Its protein is CASSLEQGPYNEQFF. Full variable domain (outside the CDR3, taken from reference TRBV11-2 and TRBJ2-1): EAGVAQSPRYKIIEKRQSVAFWCNPISGHATLYWYQQILGQGPKLLIQFQNNGVVDDSQLPKDRFSAERLKGVDSTLKIQPAKLEDSAVYLCASSLEQGPYNEQFFGPGTRLTVL.

Ten or more counts support this clonotype. This chain connects TRBV7-9 to TRBJ2-1; 7 nucleotides line up with TRBD2. In germline, CDR1 is SEHNR, CDR2 FQNEAQ (reference sequence). V gave up 4 bases and J gave up 8 bases; unmatched junction bases: 14. This CDR3 has 16 residues. CDR3 in DNA: TGTGCCAGCAGCTCCGTTAGCGGGCGGGCTGCGGATGAGCAGTTCTTC. Its protein product is CASSSVSGRAADEQFF.

The sample holds a few counts of this clonotype. The chain couples TRBV7-9 to TRBJ1-4; tentative D call: TRBD2 (5 bases). The DNA matches TRBJ2-2 better at its end, which makes the J call doubtful. Per the germline V gene, CDR1 is SEHNR and CDR2 is FQNEAQ (reference sequence). CDR3 length equals 13 residues. CDR3 DNA sequence: TGTGCCAGCAGCTTAATCGGGGAAGTGGAGCTGTTTTTT. Its protein is CASSLIGEVELFF.

The chain carries TRBV13 and TRBJ2-7, with 9 bases that match TRBD1. The junction had 8 bases not matched to a gene; V was cut back by 4 bases and J by 7 bases. Germline CDR1 reads PRHDT; CDR2 reads FYEKMQ (reference sequence). The CDR3 is made up of 14 amino acids. The CDR3 region has the DNA TGTGCCAGCAGCTCTTCCTGGACAGGGGTAGAGCAGTACTTC. Its translation is CASSSSWTGVEQYF.

This chain links TRBV28 with TRBJ1-4; D perhaps matches TRBD1 (5 bases). With 6 bases removed from V and 0 bases from J, the gap between germline ends came to 8 bases. The CDR3 is 14 amino acids. Germline lookup yields CDR1 MDHEN and CDR2 SYDVKM. CDR3 DNA sequence: TGTGCCAGCAGAGCAGGGACAACTAATGAAAAACTGTTTTTT. It is translated as CASRAGTTNEKLFF.

This clonotype was observed at least ten times. The gene calls are TRBV6-5 and TRBJ1-2; 8 bases are shared with TRBD1. This CDR3 spans 13 amino acids. Germline loops: CDR1 MNHEY, CDR2 SVGAGI. The junction had 3 bases not matched to a gene; V was cut back by 2 bases and J by 7 bases. CDR3 amino acids: CASSYGQGFGYTF. The CDR3 nucleotides read TGTGCCAGCAGTTACGGACAGGGTTTTGGCTACACCTTC.

J is TRBJ1-6 and V is TRBV12-5, with D perhaps TRBD1 (6 bases). Germline-derived CDR1 and CDR2 are LGHNT and FRNRAP. V was shortened by 5 bases and J by 2 bases, with 13 bases between the two germline ends. The CDR3 totals 16 residues. The CDR3 DNA reads TGTGCTAGTGGTAACAGGGAGGGCGCCTATAATTCACCCCTCCACTTT. It translates to CASGNREGAYNSPLHF. Looking up the rest from reference TRBV12-5 and TRBJ1-6 gives the full variable domain: DARVTQTPRHKVTEMGQEVTMRCQPILGHNTVFWYRQTMMQGLELLAYFRNRAPLDDSGMPKDRFSAEMPDATLATLKIQPSEPRDSAVYFCASGNREGAYNSPLHFGNGTRLTVT.